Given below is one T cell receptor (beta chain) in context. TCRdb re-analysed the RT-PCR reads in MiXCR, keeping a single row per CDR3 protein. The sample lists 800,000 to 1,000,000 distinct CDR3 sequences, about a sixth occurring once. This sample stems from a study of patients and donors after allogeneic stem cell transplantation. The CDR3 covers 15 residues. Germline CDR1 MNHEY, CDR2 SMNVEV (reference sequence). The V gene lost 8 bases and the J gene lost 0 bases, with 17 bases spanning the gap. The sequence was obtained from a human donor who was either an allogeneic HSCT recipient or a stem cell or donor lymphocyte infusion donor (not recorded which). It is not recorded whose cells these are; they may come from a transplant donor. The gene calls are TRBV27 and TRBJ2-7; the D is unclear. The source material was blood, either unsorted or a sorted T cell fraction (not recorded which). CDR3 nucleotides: TGTGCCAGCGGGCCCCCGGACGGTGGCTCCTACGAGCAGTACTTC. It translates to CASGPPDGGSYEQYF.